This T cell receptor (beta chain) was captured by sequencing in a study of blood T cells in healthy people across ages. The CDR3 sequence is 17 residues long. Unmatched junction bases numbered 9, after V lost 0 bases and J lost 4 bases. The germline gives CDR1 LNHNV, CDR2 YYDKDF (reference sequence). Alongside a J-beta primer mix, a sample-barcoded 5' primer served in a second PCR lasting about 7 to 12 cycles. TCRdb reprocessed the 5' RACE reads with MiXCR, giving one entry per CDR3 protein. Of some 560,000 distinct CDR3 sequences in the sample, about a quarter were seen once. This same sample was also taken into another study, of T cells of mothers and their children. That source notes: Pairs that are related and pairs that are unrelated have TCR recombination output shaped similarly by thymic selection.

The TCR was taken from a boy aged 2 to 10 in good health. This sequence joins TRBV15 and TRBJ2-1; TRBD2 matches 7 bases. Sequenced sample: blood. The CDR3 sequence is CATSRDLGKRGYNEQFF. Here the CDR3 DNA reads TGTGCCACCAGCAGAGATCTGGGCAAGCGGGGTTACAATGAGCAGTTCTTC.